This T cell receptor (beta chain) emerged from a study of T cells in tuberculosis. Study in general: T cells were selected with CD1B tetramers loaded with glucose monomycolate.

Sorting used thawed, overnight-rested PBMC stained with anti-CD3, a viability dye and GMM-loaded CD1B tetramer. C32 glucose monomycolate from Rhodococcus equi was loaded onto the CD1B tetramers. CD14-expressing monocytes were removed from PBMC before cryopreservation and sorting. Each donor contributed 75,000 to 100,000 sorted tetramer-negative cells. Sequencing used immunoSEQ multiplex PCR; TCRdb keeps in-frame clones, though not all of them. Here the sample spans roughly 92,000 clones, approximately 91% being singletons. The V gene lost 9 bases and the J gene lost 2 bases, with 11 bases spanning the gap. Germline CDR1 is WSHSY and CDR2 is SAAADI. This CDR3 region has 13 residues. Study-wide findings and caveats: Some low-affinity tetramer-binding T cells may be absent from this sample.

This TCR came from an adult woman with latent tuberculosis. The chain joins TRBV10-2 to TRBJ1-5; D remains ambiguous. The sample consisted of CD1b-GMM tetramer-negative cells sorted from PBMCs. The CDR3 DNA is TGCGCCAGTGCGGACGGGGGCAATCAGCCCCAGCATTTT. It yields the protein CASADGGNQPQHF.